These T cell receptor beta chains were read from a single sample in a study of blood T cell repertoires in COVID-19. Clones were read by immunoSEQ multiplex PCR, and TCRdb kept only the in-frame ones, dropping some. The sample holds a few hundred thousand clones, nearly 90% seen once. Sequenced sample: PBMCs or T cells enriched from blood (not recorded which). The receptor source for this set is a woman between 45 and 65 years old who had been exposed to COVID-19. Both conserved end residues are trimmed from each CDR3.

>TRBJ1-2|TRBV18
ASSRDRGDGYT
>TRBJ2-1|TRBV7-2
ASSLDAAYNEQF
>TRBJ1-1|TRBV30
AWTPTGTSTEAF
>TRBJ2-7|TRBV29-1
SASRASDYEQY
>TRBJ1-4|TRBV4-2
ASSQDSGVDEKLF
>TRBJ2-7|TRBV28
ASDGLAGVYEQY
>TRBJ2-1|TRBV6-5
ASSYPGTGVQF
>TRBJ1-2|TRBV7-9
ASSREDRNPYGYT
>TRBJ2-1|TRBV24-1
ATSDLRGSSGNEQF
>TRBJ1-1|TRBV29-1
SVGRLVGQGNTEAF
>TRBJ1-1|TRBV5-1
ASSLVQQVANTEAF
>TRBJ2-1|TRBV28
ASSPSGGVYNEQF
>TRBJ1-2|TRBV6-5
ASRTATGDYT
>TRBJ2-7|TRBV2
ASRTTGVIYEQY
>TRBJ1-1|TRBV10-3
AISGAAGTNTEAF
>TRBJ2-3|TRBV27
ASSSIGGFTDTQY
>TRBJ1-1|TRBV30
AWSDRAMYMNTEAF